This TCR beta chain comes out of a study of T cell responses to AZD1222 COVID-19 vaccine. The table came from immunoSEQ multiplex PCR; TCRdb's copy has only in-frame clones and leaves some out. The sample holds over 150,000 clones, about 89% seen once. Germline-derived CDR1 and CDR2 are MNHEY and SMNVEV (reference sequence). The CDR3 covers 15 residues. Between the trimmed V and J ends, which lost 8 bases and 7 bases, there was a span of 21 bases. Study results and limitations: Baseline serology detected seropositivity in only six AZD1222 recipients. Reportedly, nearly half the spike-specific TCRs target unmutated variant regions. All repertoire sampling was performed exclusively after the peak T cell response.

Of note for this clone: Its cognate antigen is unknown.

Source: peripheral blood, taken 28 days after the second AZD1222 dose. The chain uses TRBV27 and TRBJ1-3; D is perhaps TRBD1 (5 bases). The TCR originated in an adult who received the AZD1222 COVID-19 vaccine. CDR3: CASGARGREGNTIYF. The CDR3 coding sequence is TGTGCCAGCGGAGCGCGGGGCCGTGAGGGGAACACCATATATTTT.